The rows below give T cell receptor beta chains drawn from one sample of a study of blood T cell repertoires in COVID-19. Libraries were prepared by immunoSEQ multiplex PCR; TCRdb keeps only in-frame clonotypes and omits some of them. The data contain 100,000 or so clones, roughly 81% of them singletons. The specimen was peripheral blood. The receptor source for this set is a woman in her 70s with acute or convalescent COVID-19. CDR3s include the opening cysteine and the closing phenylalanine or tryptophan. The order of the fields is CDR3 length, D gene, V gene, J gene, clone size, CDR3 DNA, CDR3 protein. D genes are given only for firm matches. Size values are once, few and many counts, or a class for expanded clones, and some rows have none.

14	NA	TRBV29-1	TRBJ1-2	NA	TGCAGCGTTGAACGGGGAGGCGTGGGCTATGGCTACACCTTC	CSVERGGVGYGYTF
19	NA	TRBV21-1	TRBJ2-5	NA	TGTGCCAGCAGCAAATCCCTCGATTCAGCGGGAGGGCCTTGGGAGGTCCAGTACTTC	CASSKSLDSAGGPWEVQYF
14	TRBD2	TRBV5-4	TRBJ2-7	NA	TGTGCCAGCAGCTTGGCCATCGCTAGCGGCGAGCAGTACTTC	CASSLAIASGEQYF
17	TRBD1	TRBV28	TRBJ1-6	NA	TGTGCCAGCAGTCCCCCCCCGGACAGGGGCCCAAATTCACCCCTCCACTTT	CASSPPPDRGPNSPLHF
15	NA	TRBV4-2	TRBJ1-1	NA	TGTGCCAGCAGCCAAGTGGGGGGTTACGGAAGCGAAGCTTTCTTT	CASSQVGGYGSEAFF
14	NA	TRBV5-6	TRBJ1-1	NA	TGTGCCAGCAGCCTCACCACAGGGTTGGGTGAAGCTTTCTTT	CASSLTTGLGEAFF
15	NA	TRBV28	TRBJ1-5	few	TGTGCCAGCAGATCTGGACTAAGGTGGAATCAGCCCCAGCATTTT	CASRSGLRWNQPQHF
15	TRBD1	TRBV5-1	TRBJ1-5	few	TGCGCCAGCAGCTCCCGACAGGGGGGCAATCAGCCCCAGCATTTT	CASSSRQGGNQPQHF
14	TRBD1	TRBV29-1	TRBJ2-3	NA	TGCAGCGTCGCGGCACAGGGGGACACAGATACGCAGTATTTT	CSVAAQGDTDTQYF
15	TRBD1	TRBV11-3	TRBJ2-5	NA	TGTGCCAGCAGCTCGGGGACAGAGAGGCGGGAGACCCAGTACTTC	CASSSGTERRETQYF
15	TRBD1	TRBV10-3	TRBJ1-5	NA	TGTGCCATCAGTGAGGACAGGGGAGGGAATCAGCCCCAGCATTTT	CAISEDRGGNQPQHF
15	TRBD1	TRBV9	TRBJ2-2	NA	TGTGCCAGCAGCGTCCGAGACAGGGGGCCCGGGGAGCTGTTTTTT	CASSVRDRGPGELFF
17	TRBD1	TRBV7-2	TRBJ2-7	NA	TGTGCCAGCAGCTTAGCCTTGGACAGGGGACGGGACTACGAGCAGTACTTC	CASSLALDRGRDYEQYF
16	TRBD2	TRBV25-1	TRBJ2-1	few	TGTGCCAGCAGTGACCCACTAGCGGCCTCCTACAATGAGCAGTTCTTC	CASSDPLAASYNEQFF
15	TRBD1	TRBV28	TRBJ1-1	NA	TGTGCCAGCAGTCCTCACAGGGGGCAGAACACTGAAGCTTTCTTT	CASSPHRGQNTEAFF
13	NA	TRBV7-2	TRBJ1-1	NA	TGTGCCAGCAGCTTAGGTCCGAGGACTGAAGCTTTCTTT	CASSLGPRTEAFF
16	TRBD2	TRBV30	TRBJ2-2	NA	TGTGCCTGGAGCGAGGGACTAGCGGGGGGTGCCGGGGAGCTGTTTTTT	CAWSEGLAGGAGELFF
15	TRBD2	TRBV5-5	TRBJ2-2	once	TGTGCCAGCAGCCTACTAGCGTCGAACACCGGGGAGCTGTTTTTT	CASSLLASNTGELFF
13	NA	TRBV5-5	TRBJ1-2	NA	TGTGCCAGCAGCTTGGGGGCACGCGATGGCTACACCTTC	CASSLGARDGYTF
16	NA	TRBV7-4	TRBJ1-4	NA	TGTGCCAGCAGCTTCAGCTGGGGCCCTTATAATGAAAAACTGTTTTTT	CASSFSWGPYNEKLFF
15	TRBD2	TRBV5-6	TRBJ2-3	NA	TGTGCCAGCAGCTTGCGGCTAGCGGGGGCAGATACGCAGTATTTT	CASSLRLAGADTQYF
14	TRBD1	TRBV5-1	TRBJ2-2	NA	TGCGCCAGCAGCAGACAGGGGAATACCGGGGAGCTGTTTTTT	CASSRQGNTGELFF
14	TRBD2	TRBV18	TRBJ2-1	NA	TGTGCCAGCTCACCACGGGGACTAGCGGCTGAGCAGTTCTTC	CASSPRGLAAEQFF
19	NA	TRBV21-1	TRBJ2-1	NA	TGTGCCAGCAGCAAAGCCGGCCCCTTTCCGGGACAGGATGACAATGAGCAGTTCTTC	CASSKAGPFPGQDDNEQFF
15	NA	TRBV28	TRBJ1-1	few	TGTGCCAGCAGTTTATGGGGGGCGCGGTACACTGAAGCTTTCTTT	CASSLWGARYTEAFF
13	NA	TRBV19	TRBJ1-2	NA	TGTGCCAGTAGATTGAGACAGAGCTATGGCTACACCTTC	CASRLRQSYGYTF
16	TRBD1	TRBV7-3	TRBJ1-3	NA	TGTGCCAGCAGCCAACAGGGGGAGAGCTCTGGAAACACCATATATTTT	CASSQQGESSGNTIYF
17	NA	TRBV4-3	TRBJ1-1	NA	TGCGCCAGCAGCCAAGGCGGCTTAACGGAAGGGAGGACTGAAGCTTTCTTT	CASSQGGLTEGRTEAFF
15	NA	TRBV7-9	TRBJ1-6	NA	TGTGCCAGCAGCTTAGGGGCGCGGGGTGGTTCACCCCTCCACTTT	CASSLGARGGSPLHF
18	NA	TRBV5-5	TRBJ2-7	NA	TGTGCCAGCAGCTTGCGGGAGATTCCGGCCTCCCGTTGGTACGAGCAGTACTTC	CASSLREIPASRWYEQYF
12	NA	TRBV2	TRBJ1-2	few	TGTGCCAGCAGTGAAACTGTCTATGGCTACACCTTC	CASSETVYGYTF
15	NA	TRBV7-9	TRBJ1-1	once	TGTGCCAGCAGCCCTACGATCGGGGGGAACACTGAAGCTTTCTTT	CASSPTIGGNTEAFF
16	NA	TRBV5-5	TRBJ1-3	NA	TGTGCCAGCAGCACGCCGGGACAACTCTCTGGAAACACCATATATTTT	CASSTPGQLSGNTIYF
14	NA	TRBV7-2	TRBJ1-5	NA	TGTGCCAGCAGCCCAAGCGGAAGGAGTCAGCCCCAGCATTTT	CASSPSGRSQPQHF
17	TRBD2	TRBV7-4	TRBJ2-7	NA	TGTGCCAGCAGCTTAGAAGGGTCTAGCGGTATCTCCTACGAGCAGTACTTC	CASSLEGSSGISYEQYF
12	NA	TRBV9	TRBJ1-2	NA	TGTGCCAGCAGCGTAACGGGATATGGCTACACCTTC	CASSVTGYGYTF
15	TRBD1	TRBV19	TRBJ1-5	NA	TGTGCCAGTAGTATACAGGGGGCGCAACATCAGCCCCAGCATTTT	CASSIQGAQHQPQHF
15	NA	TRBV7-9	TRBJ1-5	few	TGTGCCAGCAGCGCAGAGGGGTGGGGGGATCAGCCCCAGCATTTT	CASSAEGWGDQPQHF
14	TRBD1	TRBV5-1	TRBJ1-3	NA	TGCGCCAGCAGCTCGACAGGGACCGGAAACACCATATATTTT	CASSSTGTGNTIYF
14	TRBD2	TRBV9	TRBJ2-7	NA	TGTGCCAGCAGCTTCGTAGCGGCGGGGGGGGAGCAGTACTTC	CASSFVAAGGEQYF
18	NA	TRBV4-1	TRBJ1-6	NA	TGCGCCAGCAGCCAAGATCCCCTAAGACAGGCCGTTAATTCACCCCTCCACTTT	CASSQDPLRQAVNSPLHF
19	TRBD2	TRBV7-2	TRBJ2-5	NA	TGTGCCAGCAGCTTACAATTCGGACTAGCGGGGGGGCGACAAGAGACCCAGTACTTC	CASSLQFGLAGGRQETQYF
16	TRBD2	TRBV5-4	TRBJ2-1	NA	TGTGCCAGCAGCCCCTCGACTAGCGGAAATTACAATGAGCAGTTCTTC	CASSPSTSGNYNEQFF
17	NA	TRBV10-3	TRBJ1-1	many	TGTGCCATCAGTGAGTCGCGAGGGATAGGTTCCAGCACTGAAGCTTTCTTT	CAISESRGIGSSTEAFF
15	NA	TRBV2	TRBJ1-1	NA	TGTGCCAGCTCGAGGGTCAACCGCGTGAACACTGAAGCTTTCTTT	CASSRVNRVNTEAFF
16	TRBD2	TRBV7-8	TRBJ2-3	few	TGTGCCAGCAGCCCCCTATCACTAGCGGGAATGGATACGCAGTATTTT	CASSPLSLAGMDTQYF
19	TRBD1	TRBV9	TRBJ2-3	once	TGTGCCAGCAGCGTTAGTGGCGGGACAGGGTTTTGGTCCACAGATACGCAGTATTTT	CASSVSGGTGFWSTDTQYF
14	NA	TRBV7-9	TRBJ1-1	NA	TGTGCCAGCAGCTTATTGGGGGCGGGCACTGAAGCTTTCTTT	CASSLLGAGTEAFF
14	TRBD1	TRBV11-1	TRBJ1-6	NA	TGTGCCAGCAGCTTGACAGGGGGGGATTCACCCCTCCACTTT	CASSLTGGDSPLHF
15	TRBD2	TRBV7-9	TRBJ2-1	NA	TGTGCCAGCAGCCCCCGCGGGAGCTCCTACAATGAGCAGTTCTTC	CASSPRGSSYNEQFF
15	TRBD1	TRBV2	TRBJ2-1	NA	TGTGCCAGCAGTACACCGGGACAGGTGGGGAATGAGCAGTTCTTC	CASSTPGQVGNEQFF
16	TRBD1	TRBV18	TRBJ1-4	NA	TGTGCCAGCTCACCACCGCCGGACAGGGGAAATGAAAAACTGTTTTTT	CASSPPPDRGNEKLFF
16	TRBD2	TRBV7-2	TRBJ2-3	NA	TGTGCCAGCAGCCATAGCGGGGGGGCGGGAACAGATACGCAGTATTTT	CASSHSGGAGTDTQYF
13	NA	TRBV12-3/TRBV12-4	TRBJ2-1	NA	TGTGCCAGCAGTTTCCAGTCCTACAATGAGCAGTTCTTC	CASSFQSYNEQFF
20	TRBD2	TRBV2	TRBJ2-7	once	TGTGCCAGCAGTGACCCCGGGACTAGCGGGGGTATTCTAGGGTCCCACGAGCAGTACTTC	CASSDPGTSGGILGSHEQYF
15	NA	TRBV21-1	TRBJ2-1	NA	TGTGCCAGCAGCAAATGCCAGCGGGAGGTCAATGAGCAGTTCTTC	CASSKCQREVNEQFF
15	TRBD2	TRBV7-8	TRBJ2-2	NA	TGTGCCAGCACGGGGGGGCCTTTGTACACCGGGGAGCTGTTTTTT	CASTGGPLYTGELFF
14	TRBD2	TRBV6-2/TRBV6-3	TRBJ2-7	NA	TGTGCCAGCAGTAACGGACTAGCGGGAGTCGAGCAGTACTTC	CASSNGLAGVEQYF